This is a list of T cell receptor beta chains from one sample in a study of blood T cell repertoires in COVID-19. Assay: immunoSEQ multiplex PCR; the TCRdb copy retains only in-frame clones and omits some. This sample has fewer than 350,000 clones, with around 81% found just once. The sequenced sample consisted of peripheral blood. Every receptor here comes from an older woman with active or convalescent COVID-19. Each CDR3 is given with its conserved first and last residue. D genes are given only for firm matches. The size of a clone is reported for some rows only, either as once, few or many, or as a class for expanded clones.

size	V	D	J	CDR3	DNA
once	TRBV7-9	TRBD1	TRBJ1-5	CASSPLDRVDGNQPQHF	TGTGCCAGCAGCCCACTCGACAGGGTCGATGGCAATCAGCCCCAGCATTTT
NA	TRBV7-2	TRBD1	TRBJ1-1	CASSLGTGATEAFF	TGTGCCAGCAGCCTCGGGACAGGGGCCACTGAAGCTTTCTTT
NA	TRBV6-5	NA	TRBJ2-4	CASSQQRGTKNIQYF	TGTGCCAGCAGCCAGCAACGGGGTACCAAAAACATTCAGTACTTC
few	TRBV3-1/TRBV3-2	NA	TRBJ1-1	CASSLGGDFEAFF	TGTGCCAGCAGCCTTGGGGGGGACTTCGAGGCTTTCTTT
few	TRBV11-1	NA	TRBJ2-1	CASSPLRGVEQFF	TGTGCCAGCAGCCCCCTCCGGGGAGTCGAGCAGTTCTTC
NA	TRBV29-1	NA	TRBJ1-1	CSVPMTGNTEAFF	TGCAGCGTCCCTATGACAGGGAACACTGAAGCTTTCTTT
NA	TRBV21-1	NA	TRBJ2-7	CASSKVGDKTYEQYF	TGTGCCAGCAGCAAAGTTGGGGACAAGACCTACGAGCAGTACTTC
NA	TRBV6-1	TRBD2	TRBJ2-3	CASSGHLSGGAEHTQYF	TGTGCCAGCAGTGGCCACCTTAGCGGGGGGGCCGAACATACGCAGTATTTT
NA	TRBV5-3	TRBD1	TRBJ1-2	CARSHRDRGYGYTF	TGTGCCAGAAGCCACCGGGACAGAGGTTATGGCTACACCTTC
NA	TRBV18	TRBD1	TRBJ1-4	CASSPGTGGEKLFF	TGTGCCAGCTCACCAGGGACAGGGGGCGAAAAACTGTTTTTT
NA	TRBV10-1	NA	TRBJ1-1	CASSHAGSSTEAFF	TGCGCCAGCAGTCATGCAGGGTCTTCCACTGAAGCTTTCTTT
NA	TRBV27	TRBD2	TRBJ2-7	CASSLRLAGGPREQYF	TGTGCCAGCAGTTTAAGGCTAGCGGGGGGGCCAAGAGAGCAGTACTTC
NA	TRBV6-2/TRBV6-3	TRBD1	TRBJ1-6	CASSAQGQGASPLHF	TGTGCCAGCAGTGCGCAGGGACAGGGAGCTTCACCCCTCCACTTT
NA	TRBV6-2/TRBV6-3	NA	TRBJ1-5	CASSRSDQPQHF	TGTGCCAGCAGTCGCAGCGATCAGCCCCAGCATTTT
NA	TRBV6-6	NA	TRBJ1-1	CASSYSEMNTEAFF	TGTGCCAGCAGTTACTCGGAGATGAACACTGAAGCTTTCTTT
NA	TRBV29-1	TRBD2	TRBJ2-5	CSWGGGAETQYF	TGCAGCTGGGGGGGTGGAGCAGAGACCCAGTACTTC
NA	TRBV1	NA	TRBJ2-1	CTSSLPGLANYNEQFF	TGCACCAGCAGCCTCCCGGGACTAGCGAACTACAATGAGCAGTTCTTC
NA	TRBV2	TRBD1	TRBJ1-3	CGRGGGQGGNTIYF	TGTGGACGGGGCGGGGGACAGGGGGGAAACACCATATATTTT
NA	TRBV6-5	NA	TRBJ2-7	CASSYSIFLVDYEQYF	TGTGCCAGCAGTTACTCAATTTTTCTAGTAGACTACGAGCAGTACTTC
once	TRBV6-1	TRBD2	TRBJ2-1	CASSGPGLAGANNEQFF	TGTGCCAGCAGTGGGCCGGGACTAGCGGGGGCAAACAATGAGCAGTTCTTC
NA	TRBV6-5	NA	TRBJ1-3	CASSYSIYGNTIYF	TGTGCCAGCAGTTACTCCATCTATGGAAACACCATATATTTT
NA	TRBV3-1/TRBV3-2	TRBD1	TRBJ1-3	CASSQGRWAGGRGNTIYF	TGTGCCAGCAGCCAAGGACGGTGGGCAGGGGGTAGGGGAAACACCATATATTTT
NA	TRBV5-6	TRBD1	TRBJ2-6	CASWATGALSGANVLTF	TGTGCCAGCTGGGCGACAGGGGCCCTCTCTGGGGCCAACGTCCTGACTTTC
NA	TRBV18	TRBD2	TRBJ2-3	CASSPSAGGLLTDTQYF	TGTGCCAGCTCACCGTCTGCGGGGGGGCTACTCACAGATACGCAGTATTTT
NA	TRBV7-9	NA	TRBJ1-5	CASSLAGVGNQPQHF	TGTGCCAGCAGCTTAGCAGGGGTCGGCAATCAGCCCCAGCATTTT
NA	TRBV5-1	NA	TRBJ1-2	CASSLLQGANYGYTF	TGCGCCAGCAGCTTGTTACAGGGAGCTAACTATGGCTACACCTTC
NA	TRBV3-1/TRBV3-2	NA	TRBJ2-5	CASSLNREETQYF	TGTGCCAGCAGCCTCAACAGGGAAGAGACCCAGTACTTC
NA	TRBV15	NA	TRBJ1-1	CATSRDPARTEAFF	TGTGCCACCAGCAGAGACCCGGCGAGGACTGAAGCTTTCTTT
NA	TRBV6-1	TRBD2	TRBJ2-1	CASSEFGGGGRYNEQFF	TGTGCCAGCAGTGAATTCGGTGGCGGGGGACGATACAATGAGCAGTTCTTC
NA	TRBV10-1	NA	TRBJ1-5	CASSVGGGQPQHF	TGCGCCAGCAGTGTCGGGGGAGGCCAGCCCCAGCATTTT
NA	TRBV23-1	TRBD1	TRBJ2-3	CASSSGDRAFITDTQYF	TGCGCCAGCAGTTCGGGGGACAGGGCCTTTATCACAGATACGCAGTATTTT
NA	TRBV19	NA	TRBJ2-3	CASMMLGRGPDTQYF	TGTGCCAGTATGATGCTGGGGCGAGGCCCAGATACGCAGTATTTT
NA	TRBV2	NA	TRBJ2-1	CASSPPTGNNEQFF	TGTGCCAGCAGCCCTCCGACTGGTAACAATGAGCAGTTCTTC
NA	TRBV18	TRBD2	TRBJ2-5	CASSPEPPRGGETQYF	TGTGCCAGCTCACCTGAGCCCCCGCGGGGGGGAGAGACCCAGTACTTC
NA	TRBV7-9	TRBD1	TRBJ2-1	CASSPDRGYYNEQFF	TGTGCCAGCAGTCCGGACAGGGGCTACTACAATGAGCAGTTCTTC
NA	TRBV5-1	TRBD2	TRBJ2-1	CASSLARLAALDEQFF	TGCGCCAGCAGCTTGGCCCGACTAGCGGCTCTCGATGAGCAGTTCTTC
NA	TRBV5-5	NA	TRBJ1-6	CASSPVGHNNSPLHF	TGTGCCAGCAGCCCAGTGGGACATAATAATTCACCCCTCCACTTT
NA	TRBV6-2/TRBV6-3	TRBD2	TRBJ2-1	CASSYNAGGSYNEQFF	TGTGCCAGCAGTTATAACGCGGGGGGATCCTACAATGAGCAGTTCTTC
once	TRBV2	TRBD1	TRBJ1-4	CASSGTGFEKLFF	TGTGCCAGCAGCGGGACAGGGTTCGAAAAACTGTTTTTT
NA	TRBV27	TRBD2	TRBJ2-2	CASSYPAGVNTGELFF	TGTGCCAGCAGTTACCCGGCGGGGGTTAACACCGGGGAGCTGTTTTTT
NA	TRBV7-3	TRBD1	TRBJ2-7	CASSLIAGQGIHEQYF	TGTGCCAGCAGCTTAATTGCGGGACAGGGGATCCACGAGCAGTACTTC
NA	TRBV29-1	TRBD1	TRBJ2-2	CSAGQGTGELFF	TGCAGCGCCGGACAGGGCACCGGGGAGCTGTTTTTT
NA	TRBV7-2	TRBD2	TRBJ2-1	CASSLAGRGGSYNEQFF	TGTGCCAGCAGCTTAGCGGGGCGGGGGGGCTCCTACAATGAGCAGTTCTTC
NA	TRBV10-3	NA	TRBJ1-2	CAISLTGPYGYTF	TGTGCCATCAGTCTCACAGGCCCCTATGGCTACACCTTC
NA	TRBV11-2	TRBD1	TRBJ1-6	CASSLGTGKSPLHF	TGTGCCAGCAGCTTAGGGACAGGGAAGTCACCCCTCCACTTT
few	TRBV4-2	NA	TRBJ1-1	CASSQDRGHTEAFF	TGTGCCAGCAGCCAAGATCGAGGGCACACTGAAGCTTTCTTT
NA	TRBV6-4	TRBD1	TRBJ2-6	CASSGTVASGANVLTF	TGTGCCAGCAGCGGGACAGTGGCCTCTGGGGCCAACGTCCTGACTTTC
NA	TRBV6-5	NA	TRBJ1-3	CASSNSGNTIYF	TGTGCCAGCAGCAACTCTGGAAACACCATATATTTT
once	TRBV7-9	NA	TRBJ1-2	CASSPRQIANYGYTF	TGTGCCAGCAGCCCTCGACAGATAGCTAACTATGGCTACACCTTC
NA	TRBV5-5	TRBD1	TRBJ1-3	CASSFDGTGRNTIYF	TGTGCCAGCAGCTTCGATGGGACAGGGAGAAACACCATATATTTT